The 12 T cell receptor beta chains given below trace back to one sample, sequenced in a study of beta chain features in type 1 diabetes. Reverse transcribing all isolated RNA meant expressed TCRB transcripts were sequenced. Clones were read by immunoSEQ multiplex PCR, and TCRdb kept only the in-frame ones, dropping some. The table has some 220,000 clones, roughly a tenth seen once. Sequencing input: central memory CD4+ T cells from blood. The receptors originated from a man aged 18 to 30 in good health.

This clone came up many times. The sample holds other DNA sequences that translate to the same CDR3. The chain has TRBV18 and TRBJ1-2; the D is unclear. The CDR3 has 13 residues. Germline assignment: CDR1 KGHSH and CDR2 LQKENI. V lost 2 bases and J 2 bases, leaving 6 bases between the germline ends. CDR3 in DNA: TGTGCCAGCTCACCAGACGGAAACTATGGCTACACCTTC. It codes for CASSPDGNYGYTF.

J is TRBJ1-1 and V is TRBV7-9; possibly TRBD1 for D (5 bases). The V end was cut by 4 bases, the J end by 4 bases, with 10 bases between. The CDR3 is 13 amino acids. The germline V gene has CDR1 SEHNR and CDR2 FQNEAQ (reference sequence). CDR3 nucleotide sequence: TGTGCCAGCAGCTGGGATGGGACCACTGAAGCTTTCTTT. It yields the protein CASSWDGTTEAFF.

The chain uses TRBV28 and TRBJ1-3; D remains unclear. Trimming pared 3 bases from V and 3 bases from J, leaving 9 bases between. Germline lookup yields CDR1 MDHEN and CDR2 SYDVKM. The CDR3 loop spans 14 amino acids. Here the CDR3 DNA reads TGTGCCAGCAGTTTGCGGGGTCTTGGAAACACCATATATTTT. Translation: CASSLRGLGNTIYF.

This clone occurred a few times. The CDR3, as DNA: TGCAGCACCCGGGATAACACAGATACGCAGTATTTT. It specifies CSTRDNTDTQYF. V gene TRBV29-1 combines with J gene TRBJ2-3; D possibly corresponds to TRBD2 (5 bases). V was shortened by 8 bases and J by 2 bases, with 11 bases between the two germline ends. The CDR3 has 12 residues. Germline loops: CDR1 SQVTM, CDR2 ANQGSEA.

The chain uses TRBV4-1 and TRBJ2-7; D perhaps matches TRBD2 (5 bases). Trimming left V 1 base short and J 0 bases short, with 16 bases between. Germline-derived CDR1 and CDR2 are MGHRA and YSYEKL. The CDR3 loop spans 17 amino acids. CDR3 sequence (DNA): TGCGCCAGCAGCCAAGTCTTGCGCGGGTCTGGCTCCTACGAGCAGTACTTC. Its protein is CASSQVLRGSGSYEQYF.

This clone was seen a handful of times. The CDR3, as DNA: TGTGCCAGCGGCCGGGCAGGGTGGCAAGAGACCCAGTACTTC. This codes for CASGRAGWQETQYF. This chain joins TRBV9 and TRBJ2-5; D may be TRBD1 (5 bases). With 7 bases removed from V and 2 bases from J, the gap between germline ends came to 15 bases. The CDR3 has 14 residues. Germline V gene sequence: CDR1 SGDLS, CDR2 YYNGEE.

The chain uses TRBV15 and TRBJ2-5; weak D call: TRBD2 (6 bases). V was pared by 1 base and J by 0 bases, with 6 bases between. The CDR3 contains 14 residues. CDR1 and CDR2 (germline): LNHNV, YYDKDF (reference sequence). The CDR3 is CATSRGGDQETQYF. The CDR3 DNA sequence: TGTGCCACCAGCAGAGGGGGGGACCAAGAGACCCAGTACTTC.

This clone was counted only a few times. The chain links TRBV2 to TRBJ2-7; TRBD2 matches at 13 bases. Germline assignment: CDR1 SNHLY and CDR2 FYNNEI. The length of the CDR3 is 14 residues. V lost 7 bases to trimming and J lost 5 bases; unmatched junction nucleotides: 5. In DNA form, the CDR3 reads TGTGCCAGCAAAAGGACTAGCGGGAGTCACGAGCAGTACTTC. Translation: CASKRTSGSHEQYF.

V is TRBV29-1 and J is TRBJ2-7; possible D gene TRBD1, 6 bases. Looked up from germline, CDR1 is SQVTM and CDR2 is ANQGSEA. The CDR3 sequence is 14 residues long. Trimming removed 3 bases at V and 2 bases at J, with 14 bases between. The CDR3 bases are TGCAGCGTTGAGCTGCCGGGACAAACCTACGAGCAGTACTTC. It specifies CSVELPGQTYEQYF.

This clone was picked up many times. This chain links TRBV7-3 with TRBJ2-6, with 9 bases aligning to TRBD2. The CDR3 totals 21 residues. CDR1 and CDR2 from the germline V gene are SGHTA and FQGTGA. V was clipped by 5 bases and J by 1 base; unmatched bases: 18. DNA of the CDR3: TGTGCCAGCAGCCCCCGAGGAGCGGGAGGAATTTCTGGTTCTGGGGCCAACGTCCTGACTTTC. This encodes CASSPRGAGGISGSGANVLTF.

This clone was seen a few times. The rearrangement uses TRBV29-1 and TRBJ2-6, with no clear D. Trimming left V 4 bases short and J 9 bases short, with 10 bases between. The CDR3 has 12 residues. Germline CDR1 reads SQVTM; CDR2 reads ANQGSEA. The CDR3 reads CSVVQGFNVLTF. Here the CDR3 DNA reads TGCAGCGTTGTTCAAGGCTTCAACGTCCTGACTTTC.

The chain couples TRBV23-1 to TRBJ2-5; the match to TRBD1 covers 9 bases. TRBV23-1 is reported as an ORF; its role is uncertain. The V and J ends lost 6 bases and 1 base, in that order; junction bases with no gene match: 21. CDR3 size: 20 residues. CDR3 amino acids: CASSPYGGDREKGVQETQYF. In DNA form, the CDR3 reads TGCGCCAGCAGCCCCTATGGGGGGGACAGGGAAAAGGGGGTCCAAGAGACCCAGTACTTC.